These 2 T cell receptor beta chains were sequenced from one sample in a study of Graves' ophthalmopathy and Graves' hyperthyroidism. RNA transcripts provided the template for amplifying TCR beta CDR3 regions. The workflow started with a first-round RT-PCR run with HTBI primers and then moved on to a second-round multiplex PCR. In TCRdb, the multiplex PCR reads were re-called with MiXCR into one record per CDR3 protein. The table lists 200,000 to 250,000 distinct CDR3 sequences, 45% of them singletons, with around 47% in the top ten. The material sequenced was peripheral blood. Receptor source: an adult man with Graves' ophthalmopathy.

This clonotype was picked up many times. V usage is TRBV24-1 and J usage is TRBJ2-5; 7 bases are a match to TRBD1. Trimming removed 4 bases from V and 1 base from J; junction bases left unmatched: 5. Germline CDR1 is KGHDR and CDR2 is SFDVKD. CDR3 size: 15 residues. The CDR3 sequence: CATSEGTEIQETQYF. In DNA form, the CDR3 reads TGTGCCACCAGTGAGGGGACAGAAATCCAAGAGACCCAGTACTTC.

This chain uses TRBV25-1 with TRBJ1-2; maybe TRBD1 (5 bases). Germline V gene data show CDR1 as MGHDK and CDR2 as SYGVNS. CDR3 length: 14 amino acids. V was cut by 0 bases and J by 4 bases, with 9 bases left in between. As DNA, the CDR3 is TGTGCCAGCAGTGAATATAGGGGATCCTATGGCTACACCTTC. Protein product: CASSEYRGSYGYTF.